Each of the 26 T cell receptor beta chains below was sequenced from the same sample in a study of radiotherapy plus CTLA-4 blockade in lung cancer. Profiling relied on immunoSEQ multiplex PCR, and the TCRdb table lists in-frame clones only, not all of them. Of around 110,000 clones in the sample, 70% to 85% were seen once. This sample comprised peripheral blood, obtained from a patient treated with radiotherapy plus ipilimumab. The receptors here all came from a human donor with non-small cell lung cancer that progressed on radiotherapy plus ipilimumab. Some clones in this sample may be carry-over from other donors' samples.

The chain uses TRBV7-2 and TRBJ1-2; D possibly corresponds to TRBD1 (6 bases). Germline V lookup: CDR1 SGHTA, CDR2 FQGNSA. The CDR3 totals 14 residues. V lost 10 bases, J lost 4 bases, and 19 bases lay in between. The DNA of the CDR3 is TGTGCCACCCCGTGGGCAGGGGCGGCCTATGGCTACACCTTC. Translating gives CATPWAGAAYGYTF.

The chain couples TRBV5-4 to TRBJ2-7; the D gene could be TRBD1 or TRBD2 (6 bases each). Per germline, CDR1 SGHNT and CDR2 YYREEE (reference sequence). The CDR3 sequence is 12 residues long. The V and J ends lost 1 base and 6 bases respectively, with 8 bases between them. The CDR3 DNA reads TGTGCCAGCAGCTTGCGGGGGCGCGAGCAGTACTTC. It specifies CASSLRGREQYF.

The V call is TRBV9, the J call TRBJ2-3; no clear D. Germline CDR1 reads SGDLS; CDR2 reads YYNGEE. The CDR3 has 12 residues. V was shortened by 6 bases and J by 3 bases, with 8 bases between the two germline ends. In nucleotides, the CDR3 is TGTGCCAGCAACCAGCAAACAGATACGCAGTATTTT. Protein: CASNQQTDTQYF.

This clone was seen a few times. This chain connects TRBV18 to TRBJ1-2; D not certain. Trimming took 3 bases from V and 5 from J, leaving 16 bases between them. The V gene's germline CDR1 is KGHSH and CDR2 LQKENI. The CDR3 covers 15 residues. CDR3 region: CASSPQAEGGYGYTF. As DNA, the CDR3 is TGTGCCAGCTCACCCCAAGCCGAGGGAGGGTATGGCTACACCTTC.

The chain couples TRBV6-4 to TRBJ1-6; D is undetermined. The CDR3 covers 14 residues. Germline-derived CDR1 and CDR2 are MRHNA and SNTAGT. Trimming took off 3 bases at V and 5 bases at J, with 8 bases between the two ends. This chain's CDR3 is CASSDGTDNSPLHF. The CDR3 DNA is TGTGCCAGCAGTGATGGAACGGATAATTCACCCCTCCACTTT.

This chain joins TRBV11-2 and TRBJ1-3; TRBD1 matches at 10 bases. The CDR3 totals 18 residues. V lost 0 bases and J lost 1; bases outside the gene matches: 6. CDR1 SGHAT and CDR2 FQNNGV come from the germline V gene. This CDR3 is CASSLDRDRGLSGNTIYF. The CDR3 DNA is TGTGCCAGCAGCTTAGATCGGGACAGGGGCTTATCTGGAAACACCATATATTTT.

This chain joins TRBV20-1 and TRBJ1-2; D unresolved. Germline values: CDR1 DFQATT, CDR2 SNEGSKA (reference sequence). Trimming shortened V by 4 bases and J by 7 bases, and 10 bases separated the two germline ends. The CDR3 spans 11 residues. CDR3 region: CSAIWGGGYTF. Written as DNA, the CDR3 is TGCAGTGCTATTTGGGGTGGTGGCTACACCTTC.

V is TRBV14 and J is TRBJ2-2; D is uncertain. Trimming took off 3 bases at V and 2 bases at J, with 10 bases between the two ends. This CDR3 is built from 15 residues. Germline V CDR1 and CDR2: SGHDN, FVKESK. CDR3 loop: CASSQLRSNTGELFF. CDR3 DNA: TGTGCCAGCAGCCAGCTAAGGAGTAACACCGGGGAGCTGTTTTTT.

The chain is built from TRBV5-1 and TRBJ2-5; D may be TRBD2 (6 bases). From germline, CDR1 is SGHRS and CDR2 YFSETQ. This CDR3 region has 15 residues. V shed 3 bases and J shed 3 bases, with 15 bases lying between them. CDR3 DNA: TGCGCCAGCAGCTCGTACGGGGGAGTGGAAGAGACCCAGTACTTC. Translation gives CASSSYGGVEETQYF.

This sequence joins TRBV7-2 and TRBJ2-5, with 7 nucleotides matching TRBD2. Germline V lookup: CDR1 SGHTA, CDR2 FQGNSA. The CDR3 has 18 residues. The ends lost 2 bases at V and 0 bases at J; junction bases unmatched: 12. The CDR3 DNA reads TGTGCCAGCAGCTTATCTTTTGGCCCTAGCGGTAACCAAGAGACCCAGTACTTC. As protein: CASSLSFGPSGNQETQYF.

The chain is built from TRBV5-1 and TRBJ2-5; 12 nucleotides match TRBD1. Germline CDR1 and CDR2: SGHRS and YFSETQ. With 4 bases clipped from V and 5 bases from J, the junction kept 6 bases outside the gene matches. The CDR3 is made up of 15 amino acids. The CDR3 reads CASSPGTGGWETQYF. DNA for the CDR3: TGCGCCAGCAGCCCCGGGACAGGGGGCTGGGAGACCCAGTACTTC.

The rearrangement links TRBV6-4 to TRBJ2-5; 7 bases align to TRBD1. The J call may be mistaken, given a closer DNA end match to TRBJ2-7. The CDR3 runs to 18 residues. CDR1 is MRHNA, CDR2 SNTAGT, per germline. The CDR3 spells CASSDFRSGTDYSYEQYF. For the CDR3, the DNA is TGTGCCAGCAGTGACTTCCGTTCCGGGACAGACTACTCCTACGAGCAGTACTTC.

The chain uses TRBV6-1 and TRBJ1-1; D uncertain. Trimming left V 7 bases short and J 7 bases short, with 10 bases between. The CDR3 has 11 amino acids. Germline CDR1 reads MNHNS; CDR2 reads SASEGT. The chain's CDR3 is CASTNVNEAFF. In DNA form, the CDR3 reads TGTGCCAGCACCAACGTAAATGAAGCTTTCTTT.

The V and J genes are TRBV19 and TRBJ2-7; a possible D gene is TRBD1 (5 bases). CDR3 length: 14 amino acids. Deletions cut 3 bases from V and 6 bases from J, with 15 bases between. Germline CDR1 LNHDA, CDR2 SQIVND (reference sequence). This CDR3 is CASSIQGLGREQYF. The CDR3, as DNA: TGTGCCAGTAGTATCCAGGGCCTGGGGCGCGAGCAGTACTTC.

This CDR3 reads CASSSEGQGAHEQYF. Here the CDR3 DNA reads TGTGCCAGCAGCTCGGAGGGACAGGGTGCCCACGAGCAGTACTTC. The chain carries TRBV7-3 and TRBJ2-7, with 9 bases matching TRBD1. The CDR3 is 15 amino acids. J was trimmed by 5 bases and V by 4 bases; bases with no gene match: 9. Per the germline V gene, CDR1 is SGHTA and CDR2 is FQGTGA.

V gene TRBV9 combines with J gene TRBJ1-1, with a weak D call TRBD1 (5 bases). The CDR3 runs 15 residues. Germline V gives CDR1 SGDLS, CDR2 YYNGEE. Trimming cost V 0 bases and J 5 bases, with 14 bases left between them. CDR3: CASSVDAQGGTEAFF. CDR3 DNA: TGTGCCAGCAGCGTAGATGCCCAGGGAGGGACTGAAGCTTTCTTT.

This clone turned up a few times. The rearrangement joins TRBV7-2 to TRBJ1-3; D not resolved. The germline gives CDR1 SGHTA, CDR2 FQGNSA. Trimming shortened V by 4 bases and J by 2 bases, and 18 bases separated the two germline ends. CDR3 length: 17 amino acids. The CDR3 DNA follows: TGTGCCAGCAGCTCCCCGGGCAATCGTCTTACTGGAAACACCATATATTTT. It encodes CASSSPGNRLTGNTIYF.

The V and J genes are TRBV4-3 and TRBJ1-3; 10 bases are a match to TRBD1. J gave up 0 bases and V 3 bases, and 8 bases lay outside the gene matches. CDR3 length: 18 residues. Germline CDR1 is LGHNA and CDR2 is YSLEER. In nucleotides, the CDR3 is TGCGCCAGCAGCCACCCCGGGACAGGGGAACTCTCTGGAAACACCATATATTTT. Translating gives CASSHPGTGELSGNTIYF.

This chain uses TRBV5-6 with TRBJ1-3, with D uncertain. Per the germline V gene, CDR1 is SGHDT and CDR2 is YYEEEE. Between the trimmed V and J ends, which lost 0 bases and 2 bases, there was a span of 12 bases. This CDR3 is built from 16 residues. CDR3 nucleotide sequence: TGTGCCAGCAGCTTGGGTCCTTGGGAAGCTGGAAACACCATATATTTT. It codes for CASSLGPWEAGNTIYF.

The V call is TRBV19, the J call TRBJ2-7, with 7 bases identical to TRBD1. V lost 5 bases to trimming and J lost 0 bases; unmatched junction nucleotides: 7. Germline V gene data show CDR1 as LNHDA and CDR2 as SQIVND (reference sequence). This CDR3 region has 15 residues. The CDR3 DNA follows: TGTGCCAGTAGTGGAAAACAGGGGTTCTCCTACGAGCAGTACTTC. This gives the protein CASSGKQGFSYEQYF.

This clone was seen more than once but under ten times. The J gene is TRBJ2-3, the V gene TRBV5-8; the D gene is possibly TRBD1 (5 bases). The CDR3 length is 15 residues. With 2 bases removed from V and 0 bases from J, the gap between germline ends came to 10 bases. CDR1 and CDR2 from the germline V gene are SGHTS and YDEGEE. In nucleotides, the CDR3 is TGTGCCAGCAGCTTTGACAGACCGAGCACAGATACGCAGTATTTT. It is translated as CASSFDRPSTDTQYF.

The chain couples TRBV6-5 to TRBJ2-7; 7 positions match TRBD1. Germline assignment: CDR1 MNHEY and CDR2 SVGAGI. There are 14 residues in the CDR3. With 6 bases clipped from V and 5 bases from J, the junction kept 10 bases outside the gene matches. CDR3 nucleotides: TGTGCCAGCAGCAGCCGAGACAGGGTCCACGAGCAGTACTTC. Encoded protein: CASSSRDRVHEQYF.

This chain uses TRBV7-9 with TRBJ2-3, with 7 nucleotides matching TRBD2. The length of the CDR3 is 14 residues. V was pared by 5 bases and J by 7 bases, with 9 bases of the junction left unmatched. Germline V gives CDR1 SEHNR, CDR2 FQNEAQ (reference sequence). The CDR3 DNA reads as TGTGCCAGCAGCCCCCCCTCTAGCGGTTATACGCAGTATTTT. Translated: CASSPPSSGYTQYF.

The chain recombines TRBV15 with TRBJ2-5, with TRBD1 matching over 7 bases. V gave up 0 bases and J gave up 4 bases; unmatched junction bases: 2. Germline values: CDR1 LNHNV, CDR2 YYDKDF (reference sequence). The CDR3 totals 14 residues. CDR3 region: CATSRDYRGETQYF. The CDR3 region has the DNA TGTGCCACCAGCAGAGATTACAGGGGAGAGACCCAGTACTTC.

This clone appeared a few times. The chain couples TRBV15 to TRBJ2-6; D perhaps matches TRBD1 (5 bases). Per the germline V gene, CDR1 is LNHNV and CDR2 is YYDKDF (reference sequence). This CDR3 has 16 amino acids. Trimming cost V 0 bases and J 0 bases, with 6 bases left between them. The CDR3 DNA reads as TGTGCCACCAGCAGAGATAGGGGCTCTGGGGCCAACGTCCTGACTTTC. Protein product: CATSRDRGSGANVLTF.

The V call is TRBV2, the J call TRBJ1-1, with no clear D. Trimming removed 8 bases at V and 2 bases at J, with 12 bases between. Germline V gene data show CDR1 as SNHLY and CDR2 as FYNNEI. The CDR3 length is 13 residues. The CDR3 reads CASARDFNTEAFF. CDR3 sequence (DNA): TGTGCCAGCGCACGGGATTTCAACACTGAAGCTTTCTTT.